This T cell receptor beta chain comes out of a study of shared clonotypes between healthy human individuals. Study as a whole: The plates for each donor numbered three CD4 naive, three CD4 memory, two CD8 naive and one CD8 memory. Study outcomes and limitations: The donor pool, a small one, limited the genetic and exposure-history diversity represented. Across subsets, estimated richness was generally greater for naive than for memory populations.

Germline V lookup: CDR1 LNHNV, CDR2 YYDKDF (reference sequence). V lost 0 bases to trimming and J lost 5 bases, with 19 bases between them. The CDR3 is 17 residues long. CD45RA+ naive and CD45RA-negative memory subsets were separated from CD4+ cells. Measured with immunoSEQ multiplex PCR; TCRdb has only the in-frame clones, and not every one. The sample records under 2.5 million clones, 92% being singletons. Points on this clone: The target antigen is unknown.

This TCR was sampled from a man aged 18 to 35 in good health. Some clones in this sample may be carry-over from other donors' samples. This chain uses TRBV15 with TRBJ2-5; weak D call: TRBD2 (5 bases). The sequenced material came from naive CD4+ T cells from PBMCs. Subset of the sample: CD45RA+ positively selected. The CDR3: CATSRDPSLAGSETQYF. Written as DNA, the CDR3 is TGTGCCACCAGCAGAGACCCTTCCCTGGCGGGCTCGGAGACCCAGTACTTC.